A single sample gave rise to the 21 T cell receptor beta chains below, sequenced in a study of blood T cell repertoires in COVID-19. Method: immunoSEQ multiplex PCR; TCRdb's copy keeps in-frame clones and lacks some. The table has more than 200,000 clones, 90% seen once. Sequenced material: peripheral blood. The receptors come from a young man with COVID-19, enrolled during active disease.

V and J are TRBV28 and TRBJ2-1; TRBD2 matches at 7 bases. Germline V gene sequence: CDR1 MDHEN, CDR2 SYDVKM. The CDR3 length is 16 residues. V trimming: 2 bases; J trimming: 8 bases; junction bases outside the gene matches: 12. CDR3 nucleotides: TGTGCCAGCAGTTTAGGGCGGCGGGAGTTGGTCGATGAGCAGTTCTTC. Its translation is CASSLGRRELVDEQFF.

J is TRBJ2-7 and V is TRBV18; 7 positions agree with TRBD1. CDR1 KGHSH and CDR2 LQKENI come from the germline V gene. This CDR3 is built from 15 residues. The J segment lost 4 bases and the V segment lost 6 bases, leaving 12 bases of the junction unmatched. The CDR3 region is CASSPNRGDGYEQYF. The CDR3 region has the DNA TGTGCCAGCTCCCCCAACAGGGGAGACGGATACGAGCAGTACTTC. Full variable domain (missing parts from reference TRBV18 and TRBJ2-7): NAGVMQNPRHLVRRRGQEARLRCSPMKGHSHVYWYRQLPEEGLKFMVYLQKENIIDESGMPKERFSAEFPKEGPSILRIQQVVRGDSAAYFCASSPNRGDGYEQYFGPGTRLTVT.

V is TRBV6-5 and J is TRBJ1-2; 10 bases are shared with TRBD1. The CDR3 contains 13 residues. V shed 6 bases, J shed 8 bases, and the junction held 6 bases outside the gene matches. Germline CDR1 and CDR2: MNHEY and SVGAGI. In DNA form, the CDR3 reads TGTGCCAGCAGGAGGGACAGGGGTGACGGCTACACCTTC. This encodes CASRRDRGDGYTF.

J is TRBJ1-1 and V is TRBV18; D might be TRBD1 (6 bases). V dropped 4 bases and J dropped 0 bases, with 18 bases sitting between them. There are 17 residues in the CDR3. Germline V gene sequence: CDR1 KGHSH, CDR2 LQKENI. DNA of the CDR3: TGTGCCAGCTCACAAACGACACCACAGGGTTTGAACACTGAAGCTTTCTTT. Translating gives CASSQTTPQGLNTEAFF.

The chain has TRBV4-2 and TRBJ1-1; D gene uncertain. CDR1 LGHNA and CDR2 YNFKEQ come from the germline V gene. The V end lost 5 bases, the J end lost 1 base, and 8 bases lay between the germline ends. CDR3 length: 13 amino acids. CDR3 nucleotides: TGTGCCAGCAGCACCTTTAGGAACACTGAAGCTTTCTTT. Translation: CASSTFRNTEAFF.

CDR3 region: CASSLLYRGGYEQYF. Written as DNA, the CDR3 is TGTGCCAGCAGCTTACTATATAGAGGAGGTTATGAGCAGTACTTC. V is TRBV11-1 and J is TRBJ2-7; D may be TRBD2 (5 bases). Deletions cut 2 bases from V and 7 bases from J, with 18 bases between. This CDR3 spans 15 amino acids. Germline V gives CDR1 SGHAT, CDR2 FQDESV (reference sequence).

The chain carries TRBV19 and TRBJ2-1, with TRBD2 matching 9 bases. The V segment lost 4 bases and the J segment 6 bases; nucleotides outside the gene matches: 7. This CDR3 is 15 amino acids long. The V gene's germline CDR1 is LNHDA and CDR2 SQIVND (reference sequence). This chain's CDR3 is CASSTPGTSLNEQFF. For the CDR3, the DNA is TGTGCCAGTAGTACCCCCGGGACTAGCCTCAATGAGCAGTTCTTC.

This chain joins TRBV19 and TRBJ1-5; D is uncertain. The CDR3 is 14 residues long. Germline CDR1 is LNHDA and CDR2 is SQIVND (reference sequence). V dropped 0 bases and J dropped 3 bases, with 6 bases sitting between them. The DNA for the CDR3 is TGTGCCAGTAGTATAGAACGGTACAATCAGCCCCAGCATTTT. Protein sequence: CASSIERYNQPQHF.

The chain has TRBV4-1 and TRBJ1-1; 10 bases agree with TRBD1. Trimming cost V 2 bases and J 3 bases; bases outside gene matches: 12. Germline V gene lookup returns CDR1 MGHRA and CDR2 YSYEKL. The CDR3 has 18 amino acids. The CDR3 sequence is CASSQLGQGREKDTEAFF. Here the CDR3 DNA reads TGCGCCAGCAGCCAACTGGGACAGGGGCGTGAAAAGGACACTGAAGCTTTCTTT.

The chain couples TRBV5-4 to TRBJ2-3, with D perhaps TRBD1 (5 bases). Germline assignment: CDR1 SGHNT and CDR2 YYREEE (reference sequence). Trimming left V 4 bases short and J 4 bases short, with 10 bases between. The CDR3 extends over 13 amino acids. In DNA form, the CDR3 reads TGTGCCAGCAGCACAACAGGATCAGATACGCAGTATTTT. Translation: CASSTTGSDTQYF. Based on the CDR3 plus reference TRBV5-4 and TRBJ2-3, the full variable domain is ETGVTQSPTHLIKTRGQQVTLRCSSQSGHNTVSWYQQALGQGPQFIFQYYREEENGRGNFPPRFSGLQFPNYSSELNVNALELDDSALYLCASSTTGSDTQYFGPGTRLTVL.

V gene TRBV6-1 combines with J gene TRBJ1-2, with TRBD1 identical over 9 bases. CDR1 MNHNS and CDR2 SASEGT come from the germline V gene. The CDR3 is 19 amino acids. J gave up 4 bases and V 2 bases, and 17 bases lay outside the gene matches. The CDR3: CASSEWGEDRGRRSYGYTF. In DNA, the CDR3 is TGTGCCAGCAGTGAATGGGGTGAGGACAGGGGAAGGAGGTCCTATGGCTACACCTTC.

In this sample, this clone turned up once. V and J are TRBV27 and TRBJ1-1, with D maybe TRBD1 (5 bases). Germline CDR1 is MNHEY and CDR2 is SMNVEV (reference sequence). This CDR3 has 14 residues. V shed 2 bases and J shed 6 bases, with 13 bases lying between them. The CDR3 spells CASSLQGSGAEAFF. The CDR3 nucleotides read TGTGCCAGCAGTTTACAGGGCTCTGGGGCTGAAGCTTTCTTT.

The J gene is TRBJ2-7, the V gene TRBV4-1; 7 nucleotides align to TRBD2. After removal of 4 bases from V and 5 bases from J, the junction contained 14 bases not matched to a gene. The CDR3 spans 16 residues. CDR1 MGHRA and CDR2 YSYEKL come from the germline V gene. The CDR3 DNA sequence: TGCGCCAGCAGCCGGGCTCTACTAGCGACGAACAACGAGCAGTACTTC. Translating it yields CASSRALLATNNEQYF.

This rearrangement joins TRBV14 to TRBJ2-3; TRBD1 matches 7 bases. The CDR3 consists of 15 residues. Germline V lookup: CDR1 SGHDN, CDR2 FVKESK. V was pared by 4 bases and J by 3 bases, with 7 bases of the junction left unmatched. In DNA form, the CDR3 reads TGTGCCAGCAGCCTCCAGGGGGACAGTACAGATACGCAGTATTTT. Amino acid sequence: CASSLQGDSTDTQYF.

DNA of the CDR3: TGTGCCAGCAGCGGAAGACAGGGCTCCTACGAGCAGTACTTC. Its protein product is CASSGRQGSYEQYF. The chain has TRBV3-1 (or the pseudogene TRBV3-2) and TRBJ2-7; TRBD1 matches 7 bases. CDR1 and CDR2 (germline): LGHDT, YNNKEL (reference sequence). The V and J ends lost 5 bases and 0 bases, in that order; junction bases with no gene match: 4. The CDR3 is 14 residues long.

The CDR3 sequence is CASLKSGTSTDTQYF. The DNA of the CDR3 is TGTGCCAGCCTCAAGAGCGGGACTAGCACAGATACGCAGTATTTT. The J gene is TRBJ2-3, the V gene TRBV19; 7 nucleotides match TRBD2. The V segment lost 9 bases and the J segment 0 bases; nucleotides outside the gene matches: 9. There are 15 residues in the CDR3. Germline V lookup: CDR1 LNHDA, CDR2 SQIVND (reference sequence).

The rearrangement joins TRBV5-4 to TRBJ2-4; D remains unclear. The germline V gene encodes CDR1 SGHNT and CDR2 YYREEE (reference sequence). The CDR3 loop spans 11 amino acids. The V gene lost 0 bases and the J gene lost 9 bases, with 4 bases spanning the gap. The CDR3 loop reads CASSLGGIQYF. The CDR3 DNA reads as TGTGCCAGCAGCTTGGGCGGCATTCAGTACTTC. Looking up the rest from reference TRBV5-4 and TRBJ2-4 gives the full variable domain: ETGVTQSPTHLIKTRGQQVTLRCSSQSGHNTVSWYQQALGQGPQFIFQYYREEENGRGNFPPRFSGLQFPNYSSELNVNALELDDSALYLCASSLGGIQYFGAGTRLSVL.

The chain combines TRBV28 with TRBJ1-5; a weak D match, TRBD1 (5 bases). The CDR3 covers 16 residues. Germline-derived CDR1 and CDR2 are MDHEN and SYDVKM. Trimming took 0 bases from V and 0 from J, leaving 9 bases between them. The CDR3 loop is CASSLWADSSNQPQHF. CDR3 nucleotides: TGTGCCAGCAGTTTATGGGCAGACAGTAGCAATCAGCCCCAGCATTTT. The variable domain in full, with the rest retrieved from reference TRBV28 and TRBJ1-5, is DVKVTQSSRYLVKRTGEKVFLECVQDMDHENMFWYRQDPGLGLRLIYFSYDVKMKEKGDIPEGYSVSREKKERFSLILESASTNQTSMYLCASSLWADSSNQPQHFGDGTRLSIL.

This chain uses TRBV6-5 with TRBJ1-6; a possible D gene is TRBD1 (5 bases). Trimming shortened V by 2 bases and J by 9 bases, and 17 bases separated the two germline ends. Germline V gene sequence: CDR1 MNHEY, CDR2 SVGAGI. The CDR3 length is 16 residues. The CDR3 DNA is TGTGCCAGCAGTTACGGGACGGGGGAGGAAGTTTCACCCCTCCACTTT. Its translation is CASSYGTGEEVSPLHF.

In DNA, the CDR3 is TGTGCCAGCAGCTTGGTAGCCGGGAAGCATGAGCAGTTCTTC. Encoded protein: CASSLVAGKHEQFF. This chain joins TRBV5-4 and TRBJ2-1; the D gene is possibly TRBD2 (5 bases). The germline gives CDR1 SGHNT, CDR2 YYREEE (reference sequence). V lost 0 bases and J lost 8, with 12 bases in between. The CDR3 is made up of 14 amino acids. Together with reference TRBV5-4 and TRBJ2-1, the CDR3 gives the full variable domain: ETGVTQSPTHLIKTRGQQVTLRCSSQSGHNTVSWYQQALGQGPQFIFQYYREEENGRGNFPPRFSGLQFPNYSSELNVNALELDDSALYLCASSLVAGKHEQFFGPGTRLTVL.

The gene calls are TRBV6-5 and TRBJ2-7; D is perhaps TRBD2 (5 bases). The V gene's germline CDR1 is MNHEY and CDR2 SVGAGI. V was cut by 6 bases and J by 2 bases, with 17 bases left in between. The CDR3 runs to 15 residues. In nucleotides, the CDR3 is TGTGCCAGCAGGTCCAGCGGCAGATCACCCTACGAGCAGTACTTC. Translation: CASRSSGRSPYEQYF.